Listed below are T cell receptor beta chains from one sample, sequenced in a study of T cell responses to AZD1222 COVID-19 vaccine. TCRdb keeps only in-frame clones here, not all; method: immunoSEQ multiplex PCR. In the table there are 110,000 or so clones, 88% of which are singletons. The sample in question was peripheral blood, obtained on day 0 of AZD1222 vaccination. The source of these receptors is an adult in good health. Each CDR3 is given with its conserved first and last residue. D genes are given only for firm matches. Some rows have no size entry. The others give once, few or many, or a class for an expanded clone.

j_gene: TRBJ2-7; d_gene: .; v_gene: TRBV6-2/TRBV6-3; abundance: .; CDR3aa: CASSRGGDYEQYF; CDR3nt: TGTGCCAGCAGCAGGGGAGGGGACTACGAGCAGTACTTC
j_gene: TRBJ1-3; d_gene: .; v_gene: TRBV3-1/TRBV3-2; abundance: .; CDR3aa: CASTRTERNTIYF; CDR3nt: TGTGCCAGCACCCGGACAGAACGAAACACCATATATTTT
j_gene: TRBJ1-1; d_gene: .; v_gene: TRBV21-1; abundance: .; CDR3aa: CASSEGVWDTEAFF; CDR3nt: TGTGCCAGCAGCGAGGGGGTTTGGGACACTGAAGCTTTCTTT
j_gene: TRBJ1-2; d_gene: .; v_gene: TRBV5-4; abundance: .; CDR3aa: CASSLDPRNYGYTF; CDR3nt: TGTGCCAGCAGCTTGGATCCCAGGAACTATGGCTACACCTTC
j_gene: TRBJ1-6; d_gene: .; v_gene: TRBV4-3; abundance: .; CDR3aa: CASSPTGLSYNSPLHF; CDR3nt: TGCGCCAGCAGCCCAACGGGTCTCTCCTATAATTCACCCCTCCACTTT
j_gene: TRBJ2-2; d_gene: .; v_gene: TRBV18; abundance: once; CDR3aa: CASSPDPGELFF; CDR3nt: TGTGCCAGCTCACCGGACCCCGGGGAGCTGTTTTTT
j_gene: TRBJ1-5; d_gene: .; v_gene: TRBV3-1/TRBV3-2; abundance: .; CDR3aa: CASTFRNQPQHF; CDR3nt: TGTGCCAGCACCTTTCGCAATCAGCCCCAGCATTTT
j_gene: TRBJ1-1; d_gene: .; v_gene: TRBV12-3/TRBV12-4; abundance: .; CDR3aa: CASSLGPNTEAFF; CDR3nt: TGTGCCAGCAGCCTCGGACCTAACACTGAAGCTTTCTTT
j_gene: TRBJ1-2; d_gene: .; v_gene: TRBV28; abundance: .; CDR3aa: CASSLFEGRGGYTF; CDR3nt: TGTGCCAGCAGTTTATTCGAGGGCAGGGGAGGCTACACCTTC
j_gene: TRBJ1-6; d_gene: .; v_gene: TRBV7-2; abundance: .; CDR3aa: CASSVSGSPLHF; CDR3nt: TGTGCCAGCAGCGTTAGTGGCTCACCCCTCCACTTT
j_gene: TRBJ1-5; d_gene: .; v_gene: TRBV18; abundance: .; CDR3aa: CASSYSGNSNQPQHF; CDR3nt: TGTGCCAGCTCATATTCAGGGAATAGCAATCAGCCCCAGCATTTT
j_gene: TRBJ2-6; d_gene: .; v_gene: TRBV7-7; abundance: .; CDR3aa: CASSLSPGSSGANVLTF; CDR3nt: TGTGCTAGCAGCTTATCGCCAGGTTCCTCTGGGGCCAACGTCCTGACTTTC
j_gene: TRBJ2-2; d_gene: TRBD1; v_gene: TRBV7-2; abundance: .; CDR3aa: CASSLDVGQGHTGELFF; CDR3nt: TGTGCCAGCAGCTTAGATGTAGGACAGGGACACACCGGGGAGCTGTTTTTT
j_gene: TRBJ1-2; d_gene: .; v_gene: TRBV18; abundance: .; CDR3aa: CASSPRQGYGYTF; CDR3nt: TGTGCCAGCTCACCACGGCAGGGATATGGCTACACCTTC
j_gene: TRBJ2-1; d_gene: .; v_gene: TRBV19; abundance: .; CDR3aa: CASRSVGLSSYNEQFF; CDR3nt: TGTGCCAGTAGATCAGTCGGACTTAGCTCCTACAATGAGCAGTTCTTC
j_gene: TRBJ2-5; d_gene: .; v_gene: TRBV5-4; abundance: few; CDR3aa: CASSLGASPETQYF; CDR3nt: TGTGCCAGCAGCTTGGGGGCTAGCCCGGAGACCCAGTACTTC
j_gene: TRBJ2-4; d_gene: .; v_gene: TRBV9; abundance: .; CDR3aa: CASSERQTRAIQYF; CDR3nt: TGTGCCAGCAGCGAAAGACAGACACGAGCCATTCAGTACTTC
j_gene: TRBJ2-6; d_gene: .; v_gene: TRBV24-1; abundance: .; CDR3aa: CATSESGANVLTF; CDR3nt: TGTGCCACCAGTGAATCTGGGGCCAACGTCCTGACTTTC
j_gene: TRBJ1-5; d_gene: .; v_gene: TRBV28; abundance: .; CDR3aa: CASQVSNKPQHF; CDR3nt: TGTGCCAGTCAGGTGAGCAATAAGCCCCAGCATTTT
j_gene: TRBJ1-1; d_gene: .; v_gene: TRBV2; abundance: .; CDR3aa: CASSVQENTEAFF; CDR3nt: TGTGCCAGCAGCGTACAGGAGAACACTGAAGCTTTCTTT
j_gene: TRBJ1-2; d_gene: .; v_gene: TRBV28; abundance: .; CDR3aa: CASSETAYGYTF; CDR3nt: TGTGCCAGCAGTGAGACTGCGTATGGCTACACCTTC
j_gene: TRBJ1-2; d_gene: .; v_gene: TRBV5-1; abundance: .; CDR3aa: CASSFNSNYGYTF; CDR3nt: TGCGCCAGCAGCTTTAACTCTAACTATGGCTACACCTTC
j_gene: TRBJ2-5; d_gene: TRBD2; v_gene: TRBV5-1; abundance: .; CDR3aa: CASSLAAGGGETQYF; CDR3nt: TGCGCCAGCAGCTTGGCTGCGGGAGGGGGAGAGACCCAGTACTTC
j_gene: TRBJ1-5; d_gene: .; v_gene: TRBV28; abundance: once; CDR3aa: CASSQIDQPQHF; CDR3nt: TGTGCCAGCAGTCAAATTGATCAGCCCCAGCATTTT
j_gene: TRBJ1-1; d_gene: .; v_gene: TRBV19; abundance: .; CDR3aa: CASTVGNRNTEAFF; CDR3nt: TGTGCCAGTACCGTTGGGAACAGGAACACTGAAGCTTTCTTT
j_gene: TRBJ2-1; d_gene: .; v_gene: TRBV6-5; abundance: .; CDR3aa: CAAGSRTPAYNEQFF; CDR3nt: TGTGCCGCCGGTTCGAGGACGCCGGCCTACAATGAGCAGTTCTTC
j_gene: TRBJ2-1; d_gene: TRBD2; v_gene: TRBV6-5; abundance: .; CDR3aa: CASSKREVNEQFF; CDR3nt: TGTGCCAGCTCCAAGCGGGAGGTGAATGAGCAGTTCTTC
j_gene: TRBJ1-4; d_gene: TRBD1; v_gene: TRBV6-5; abundance: .; CDR3aa: CASSPQGVNEKLFF; CDR3nt: TGTGCCAGCAGTCCACAGGGGGTAAATGAAAAACTGTTTTTT
j_gene: TRBJ1-4; d_gene: .; v_gene: TRBV28; abundance: .; CDR3aa: CASSLRTPATNEKLFF; CDR3nt: TGTGCCAGCAGCCTTAGGACTCCAGCAACTAATGAAAAACTGTTTTTT
j_gene: TRBJ2-3; d_gene: TRBD1; v_gene: TRBV11-2; abundance: .; CDR3aa: CASSSGTGTTDTQYF; CDR3nt: TGTGCCAGCAGCTCCGGGACAGGGACAACAGATACGCAGTATTTT
j_gene: TRBJ2-3; d_gene: TRBD2; v_gene: TRBV11-2; abundance: .; CDR3aa: CASSLGTVVAGDTQYF; CDR3nt: TGTGCCAGCAGCTTAGGTACTGTAGTAGCGGGGGATACGCAGTATTTT
j_gene: TRBJ2-3; d_gene: .; v_gene: TRBV29-1; abundance: .; CDR3aa: CSVESSDTQYF; CDR3nt: TGCAGCGTTGAAAGCTCAGATACGCAGTATTTT
j_gene: TRBJ1-1; d_gene: .; v_gene: TRBV29-1; abundance: .; CDR3aa: CSVRDGGRNTEAFF; CDR3nt: TGCAGCGTCCGCGACGGGGGCCGGAACACTGAAGCTTTCTTT
j_gene: TRBJ2-3; d_gene: TRBD2; v_gene: TRBV6-5; abundance: .; CDR3aa: CASSYLREGTDTQYF; CDR3nt: TGTGCCAGCAGTTACTTGCGGGAGGGCACAGATACGCAGTATTTT
j_gene: TRBJ2-7; d_gene: TRBD1; v_gene: TRBV7-6; abundance: once; CDR3aa: CASSLGGTGGDEQYF; CDR3nt: TGTGCCAGCAGCTTAGGAGGGACAGGGGGCGACGAGCAGTACTTC
j_gene: TRBJ2-3; d_gene: TRBD2; v_gene: TRBV18; abundance: once; CDR3aa: CASSPSSGRTDTQYF; CDR3nt: TGTGCCAGCTCACCCTCTAGCGGGAGAACAGATACGCAGTATTTT
j_gene: TRBJ2-5; d_gene: .; v_gene: TRBV11-2; abundance: .; CDR3aa: CASSLGGQETQYF; CDR3nt: TGTGCCAGCAGCTTAGGGGGGCAAGAGACCCAGTACTTC
j_gene: TRBJ2-3; d_gene: .; v_gene: TRBV19; abundance: .; CDR3aa: CASRWGATDTQYF; CDR3nt: TGTGCCAGTAGATGGGGCGCGACAGATACGCAGTATTTT
j_gene: TRBJ2-7; d_gene: TRBD1; v_gene: TRBV5-4; abundance: .; CDR3aa: CASSTLDRADFYEQYF; CDR3nt: TGTGCCAGCAGCACACTAGACAGGGCGGACTTTTACGAGCAGTACTTC
j_gene: TRBJ1-1; d_gene: .; v_gene: TRBV6-2/TRBV6-3; abundance: .; CDR3aa: CASSYGGRDTEAFF; CDR3nt: TGTGCCAGCAGTTACGGGGGGCGCGACACTGAAGCTTTCTTT
j_gene: TRBJ2-2; d_gene: .; v_gene: TRBV11-2; abundance: .; CDR3aa: CASSPQNTGELFF; CDR3nt: TGTGCCAGCAGCCCTCAGAACACCGGGGAGCTGTTTTTT
j_gene: TRBJ1-2; d_gene: TRBD1; v_gene: TRBV10-3; abundance: .; CDR3aa: CATREVQGHGYTF; CDR3nt: TGTGCCACCAGGGAGGTACAGGGGCATGGCTACACCTTC
j_gene: TRBJ2-3; d_gene: .; v_gene: TRBV2; abundance: once; CDR3aa: CASTLGGAVTDTQYF; CDR3nt: TGTGCCAGCACCCTCGGGGGAGCGGTGACAGATACGCAGTATTTT
j_gene: TRBJ2-7; d_gene: .; v_gene: TRBV6-5; abundance: .; CDR3aa: CASSYSTGNYEQYF; CDR3nt: TGTGCCAGCAGTTACTCGACAGGAAACTACGAGCAGTACTTC
j_gene: TRBJ2-7; d_gene: .; v_gene: TRBV5-4; abundance: .; CDR3aa: CASSSGLAYEQYF; CDR3nt: TGTGCCAGCAGCTCCGGACTCGCCTACGAGCAGTACTTC
j_gene: TRBJ2-1; d_gene: TRBD2; v_gene: TRBV7-3; abundance: .; CDR3aa: CASSLTSGRNNEQFF; CDR3nt: TGTGCCAGCAGCCTGACTAGCGGGCGTAACAATGAGCAGTTCTTC
j_gene: TRBJ1-1; d_gene: TRBD1; v_gene: TRBV19; abundance: .; CDR3aa: CASSIMGGQGVSMNTEAFF; CDR3nt: TGTGCCAGTAGTATAATGGGTGGCCAGGGGGTGAGCATGAACACTGAAGCTTTCTTT
j_gene: TRBJ2-5; d_gene: TRBD2; v_gene: TRBV29-1; abundance: once; CDR3aa: CSVEREWETQYF; CDR3nt: TGCAGCGTGGAGCGGGAGTGGGAGACCCAGTACTTC
j_gene: TRBJ2-5; d_gene: .; v_gene: TRBV4-2; abundance: .; CDR3aa: CASSQLLGEETQYF; CDR3nt: TGTGCCAGCAGCCAATTACTAGGGGAGGAGACCCAGTACTTC
j_gene: TRBJ2-1; d_gene: TRBD1; v_gene: TRBV5-1; abundance: .; CDR3aa: CASSPTGVADNEQFF; CDR3nt: TGCGCCAGCAGCCCTACAGGGGTCGCCGACAATGAGCAGTTCTTC
j_gene: TRBJ2-7; d_gene: TRBD2; v_gene: TRBV3-1/TRBV3-2; abundance: .; CDR3aa: CASSPDWAGGLEQYF; CDR3nt: TGTGCCAGCAGCCCAGATTGGGCGGGAGGTCTGGAGCAGTACTTC
j_gene: TRBJ2-5; d_gene: .; v_gene: TRBV7-3; abundance: .; CDR3aa: CASSSGPGETQYF; CDR3nt: TGTGCCAGCAGCTCGGGCCCGGGGGAGACCCAGTACTTC
j_gene: TRBJ2-1; d_gene: .; v_gene: TRBV30; abundance: few; CDR3aa: CAWSAVGEQFF; CDR3nt: TGTGCCTGGAGCGCCGTTGGTGAGCAGTTCTTC
j_gene: TRBJ2-5; d_gene: .; v_gene: TRBV11-2; abundance: .; CDR3aa: CASSLAGAETQYF; CDR3nt: TGTGCCAGCAGCTTAGCAGGGGCCGAGACCCAGTACTTC